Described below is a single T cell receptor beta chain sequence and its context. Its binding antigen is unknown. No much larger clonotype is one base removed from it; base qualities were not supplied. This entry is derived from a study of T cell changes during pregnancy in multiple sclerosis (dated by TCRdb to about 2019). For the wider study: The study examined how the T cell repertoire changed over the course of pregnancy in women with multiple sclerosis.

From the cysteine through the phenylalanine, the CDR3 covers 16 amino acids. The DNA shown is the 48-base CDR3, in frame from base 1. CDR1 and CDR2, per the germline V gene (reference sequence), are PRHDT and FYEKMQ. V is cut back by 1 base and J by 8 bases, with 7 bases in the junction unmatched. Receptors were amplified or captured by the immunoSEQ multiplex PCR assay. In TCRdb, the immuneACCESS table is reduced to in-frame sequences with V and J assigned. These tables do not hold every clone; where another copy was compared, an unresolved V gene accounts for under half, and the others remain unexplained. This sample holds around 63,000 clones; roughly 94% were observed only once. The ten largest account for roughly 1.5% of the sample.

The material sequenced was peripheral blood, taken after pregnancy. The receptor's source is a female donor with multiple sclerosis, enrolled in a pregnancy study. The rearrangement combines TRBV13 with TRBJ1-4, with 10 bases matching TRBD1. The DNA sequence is TGTGCCAGCAGCTTAGCCGGACAGGGGGTTTACGAAAAACTGTTTTTT. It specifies CASSLAGQGVYEKLFF.